The T cell receptor (beta chain) under discussion was sequenced for a study of blood T cell repertoires in COVID-19. This CDR3 spans 17 amino acids. Germline loops: CDR1 LGHNA, CDR2 YNFKEQ. V lost 4 bases to trimming and J lost 5 bases; unmatched junction nucleotides: 8. Using immunoSEQ multiplex PCR, the repertoire was profiled, and TCRdb retains in-frame clones only, with some absent. The sample yields about 250,000 clones, just under 85% seen once. The sample taken for sequencing was peripheral blood. The chain couples TRBV4-2 to TRBJ2-1; TRBD2 matches at 13 bases. This sequence was found in an elderly man with acute or convalescent COVID-19. The CDR3 DNA reads TGTGCCAGCAGCCTGGTACTAGCGGGGGGGCTGGACAATGAGCAGTTCTTC. Protein product: CASSLVLAGGLDNEQFF.